Listed below are T cell receptor beta chains from one sample, sequenced in a study of shared clonotypes between healthy human individuals. Assay: immunoSEQ multiplex PCR; the TCRdb copy retains only in-frame clones and omits some. The sample includes roughly 510,000 clones, about 80% seen only once; the top ten take 9.5% to 15%. Sequencing was performed on PBMCs. The receptors derive from a middle-aged woman in good health. Some clones in this sample may be carry-over from other donors' samples. The CDR3 runs from the conserved cysteine through the conserved F or W. The D gene is left open where the match is weak. Size values are once, few and many counts, or a class for expanded clones, and some rows have none.

.,TRBJ1-1,TRBV2,.,CASSDSIREAFF,TGTGCCAGCAGTGACTCCATCCGCGAAGCTTTCTTT
.,TRBJ2-1,TRBV5-6,TRBD2,CASSLTSGRALRYNEQFF,TGTGCCAGCAGCTTGACCAGCGGGAGGGCACTACGGTACAATGAGCAGTTCTTC
.,TRBJ2-7,TRBV6-5,.,CASSYSRETYEQYF,TGTGCCAGCAGTTACTCGAGGGAAACCTACGAGCAGTACTTC
.,TRBJ2-5,TRBV6-5,TRBD2,CASSLPTWTSPAQYF,TGTGCCAGCAGTTTACCTACCTGGACTAGCCCGGCCCAGTACTTC
few,TRBJ2-3,TRBV28,.,CASSPPLDTQYF,TGTGCCAGCAGTCCCCCATTGGATACGCAGTATTTT
.,TRBJ1-6,TRBV19,.,CASSLGPTNSPLHF,TGTGCCAGTAGCCTGGGACCGACTAATTCACCCCTCCACTTT
.,TRBJ2-7,TRBV5-5,.,CASTRWDGLRTYEQYF,TGTGCCAGCACCAGGTGGGACGGCTTACGGACCTACGAGCAGTACTTC
.,TRBJ2-3,TRBV6-1,TRBD1,CASRGQGSDTQYF,TGTGCCAGCAGGGGACAGGGCTCAGATACGCAGTATTTT
.,TRBJ2-7,TRBV2,.,CASRDQGYEQYF,TGTGCCAGCAGGGACCAGGGGTACGAGCAGTACTTC
few,TRBJ2-7,TRBV30,.,CAWSATTLMGGKARAYEQYF,TGTGCCTGGAGTGCCACCACCCTCATGGGCGGGAAGGCGAGAGCCTACGAGCAGTACTTC
.,TRBJ2-7,TRBV27,.,CACGRGLIEQYF,TGTGCCTGCGGGCGGGGGCTTATCGAGCAGTACTTC
.,TRBJ1-5,TRBV10-1,.,CASSSGEGNQPQHF,TGCGCCAGCAGTTCAGGGGAGGGCAATCAGCCCCAGCATTTT
.,TRBJ1-6,TRBV11-2,TRBD1,CASSPGTGMYSPLHF,TGTGCCAGCAGCCCGGGGACAGGGATGTATTCACCCCTCCACTTT
.,TRBJ2-2,TRBV10-1,TRBD1,CASRATGDAGELFF,TGCGCCAGCAGGGCTACAGGGGACGCCGGGGAGCTGTTTTTT
.,TRBJ1-1,TRBV5-1,TRBD1,CASSSRPGTGVDTEAFF,TGCGCCAGCAGCTCCCGTCCCGGGACAGGGGTTGACACTGAAGCTTTCTTT
.,TRBJ2-2,TRBV9,.,CASSIGGNTNTGELFF,TGTGCCAGCAGCATCGGGGGAAACACCAACACCGGGGAGCTGTTTTTT
.,TRBJ1-3,TRBV4-1,.,CASSQDRTGSSGNTIYF,TGCGCCAGCAGCCAAGATAGGACGGGAAGCTCTGGAAACACCATATATTTT
.,TRBJ1-1,TRBV30,TRBD1,CAWSVGVQGDYEAFF,TGTGCCTGGAGTGTAGGGGTACAGGGGGACTATGAAGCTTTCTTT
.,TRBJ1-6,TRBV5-6,.,CASSLGMNSPLHF,TGTGCCAGCAGCTTGGGCATGAATTCACCCCTCCACTTT
few,TRBJ2-3,TRBV5-8,.,CASSLGYGNTDTQYF,TGTGCCAGCAGCTTGGGGTACGGGAACACAGATACGCAGTATTTT
.,TRBJ2-7,TRBV7-9,.,CASSPFARQTYEQYF,TGTGCCAGCAGCCCCTTTGCTCGGCAGACGTACGAGCAGTACTTC
.,TRBJ2-7,TRBV7-3,.,CASSPGTGRPQYF,TGTGCCAGCAGCCCAGGGACCGGAAGACCGCAGTACTTC
.,TRBJ2-3,TRBV6-6,TRBD1,CASSYGVTGGTDTQYF,TGTGCCAGCAGTTACGGGGTGACAGGGGGAACAGATACGCAGTATTTT
.,TRBJ2-7,TRBV29-1,TRBD2,CSVRLAGGYEQYF,TGCAGCGTTCGGCTAGCGGGAGGGTACGAGCAGTACTTC
.,TRBJ2-1,TRBV5-6,.,CASSLGTGNNEQFF,TGTGCCAGCAGCCTAGGGACTGGTAACAATGAGCAGTTCTTC
.,TRBJ1-3,TRBV19,.,CASRRYSGNTIYF,TGTGCCAGTAGAAGGTACTCTGGAAACACCATATATTTT
.,TRBJ2-2,TRBV10-3,TRBD2,CAINGLAGGSNTGELFF,TGTGCCATCAATGGACTAGCGGGAGGTTCGAACACCGGGGAGCTGTTTTTT
.,TRBJ2-7,TRBV5-1,.,CASSLELRVSDEQYF,TGCGCCAGCAGCTTGGAACTTAGGGTCTCGGACGAGCAGTACTTC
.,TRBJ2-7,TRBV2,.,CASSVQATGEQYF,TGTGCCAGCAGTGTACAGGCTACCGGCGAGCAGTACTTC
.,TRBJ2-5,TRBV7-2,TRBD2,CASSLVRTSGRIKETQYF,TGTGCCAGCAGCTTAGTGAGGACTAGCGGGAGGATAAAAGAGACCCAGTACTTC
.,TRBJ2-1,TRBV11-2,.,CASSFGNEQFF,TGTGCCAGCAGCTTCGGCAATGAGCAGTTCTTC
.,TRBJ2-6,TRBV7-8,TRBD1,CASSPYRGSGANVLTF,TGTGCCAGCAGCCCCTACAGGGGCTCTGGGGCCAACGTCCTGACTTTC
.,TRBJ1-2,TRBV4-3,.,CASSQEPSDNYGYTF,TGCGCCAGCAGCCAAGAGCCCAGCGATAACTATGGCTACACCTTC
.,TRBJ1-5,TRBV29-1,.,CSVGSLDQPQHF,TGCAGCGTTGGCTCGTTGGATCAGCCCCAGCATTTT
.,TRBJ1-5,TRBV19,TRBD1,CASSFRDRGLQVRSNQPQHF,TGTGCCAGTAGTTTCCGGGACAGGGGACTCCAAGTCAGAAGCAATCAGCCCCAGCATTTT
few,TRBJ2-2,TRBV2,TRBD2,CASSFLAGAVGELFF,TGTGCCAGCAGTTTTCTAGCGGGAGCTGTCGGGGAGCTGTTTTTT
.,TRBJ1-2,TRBV28,.,CASSYNSNYGYTF,TGTGCCAGCAGTTACAACAGCAACTATGGCTACACCTTC
.,TRBJ2-1,TRBV27,.,CASSFERVPYNEQFF,TGTGCCAGCAGTTTTGAGAGGGTCCCCTACAATGAGCAGTTCTTC
.,TRBJ2-7,TRBV5-1,.,CASSLEGGSDEQYF,TGCGCCAGCAGCTTGGAGGGGGGCTCGGACGAGCAGTACTTC
.,TRBJ2-2,TRBV19,.,CASSISPNTGELFF,TGTGCCAGTAGTATTTCCCCGAACACCGGGGAGCTGTTTTTT
.,TRBJ2-7,TRBV2,TRBD2,CASSAGGAYEQYF,TGTGCCAGCAGTGCGGGAGGGGCCTACGAGCAGTACTTC
.,TRBJ2-3,TRBV4-1,TRBD2,CASSQLLAGTSGRAHTQYF,TGCGCCAGCAGCCAGCTTCTAGCCGGGACTAGCGGGAGGGCCCATACGCAGTATTTT
few,TRBJ1-5,TRBV28,.,CASSLPRGQYSNQPQHF,TGTGCCAGCAGTTTACCAAGAGGACAGTATAGCAATCAGCCCCAGCATTTT
many,TRBJ2-2,TRBV28,.,CASKDTGELFF,TGTGCCAGCAAAGACACCGGGGAGCTGTTTTTT
few,TRBJ1-2,TRBV5-4,TRBD1,CASSHATPDRVPGYGYTF,TGTGCCAGCAGCCACGCCACCCCTGACAGGGTTCCTGGCTATGGCTACACCTTC
.,TRBJ1-4,TRBV28,.,CASSFNRRVTNEKLFF,TGTGCCAGCAGTTTCAACAGGCGGGTAACTAATGAAAAACTGTTTTTT
.,TRBJ1-2,TRBV6-1,.,CASSESQGSSTGYTF,TGTGCCAGCAGTGAGTCCCAGGGGAGTAGTACTGGCTACACCTTC
.,TRBJ1-1,TRBV28,.,CASSFLRGEAFF,TGTGCCAGCAGTTTCCTGAGAGGTGAAGCTTTCTTT
few,TRBJ2-7,TRBV28,TRBD2,CASRLAGSYEQYF,TGTGCCAGCAGATTAGCGGGCTCCTACGAGCAGTACTTC
.,TRBJ1-3,TRBV5-1,.,CASSFSSGDSGNTIYF,TGCGCCAGCAGCTTTTCATCAGGGGACTCTGGAAACACCATATATTTT
.,TRBJ2-3,TRBV7-9,.,CASSPPGGDTQYF,TGTGCCAGCAGCCCACCCGGAGGAGATACGCAGTATTTT
.,TRBJ2-7,TRBV7-2,.,CASSLAGGYEQYF,TGTGCCAGCAGCTTAGCAGGCGGTTACGAGCAGTACTTC
.,TRBJ2-3,TRBV6-6,TRBD1,CASSYPGQTPDTQYF,TGTGCCAGCAGTTACCCGGGACAGACCCCAGATACGCAGTATTTT
once,TRBJ1-2,TRBV28,.,CASRPPGVGYGYTF,TGTGCCAGCAGACCCCCGGGGGTAGGCTATGGCTACACCTTC
.,TRBJ2-7,TRBV4-1,TRBD1,CASSQYPGTGTYEQYF,TGCGCCAGCAGCCAATACCCCGGGACAGGGACCTACGAGCAGTACTTC
.,TRBJ1-2,TRBV10-3,.,CAISPDARDYGYTF,TGTGCCATCAGCCCCGACGCCCGTGACTATGGCTACACCTTC
once,TRBJ1-5,TRBV7-2,.,CASSPTLMTNQPQHF,TGTGCCAGCAGCCCTACCTTAATGACCAATCAGCCCCAGCATTTT
.,TRBJ2-1,TRBV5-1,.,CASSLGDPLYNEQFF,TGCGCCAGCAGCTTAGGAGATCCCCTCTACAATGAGCAGTTCTTC
few,TRBJ2-3,TRBV6-6,.,CATTYTDTQYF,TGTGCCACCACTTACACAGATACGCAGTATTTT